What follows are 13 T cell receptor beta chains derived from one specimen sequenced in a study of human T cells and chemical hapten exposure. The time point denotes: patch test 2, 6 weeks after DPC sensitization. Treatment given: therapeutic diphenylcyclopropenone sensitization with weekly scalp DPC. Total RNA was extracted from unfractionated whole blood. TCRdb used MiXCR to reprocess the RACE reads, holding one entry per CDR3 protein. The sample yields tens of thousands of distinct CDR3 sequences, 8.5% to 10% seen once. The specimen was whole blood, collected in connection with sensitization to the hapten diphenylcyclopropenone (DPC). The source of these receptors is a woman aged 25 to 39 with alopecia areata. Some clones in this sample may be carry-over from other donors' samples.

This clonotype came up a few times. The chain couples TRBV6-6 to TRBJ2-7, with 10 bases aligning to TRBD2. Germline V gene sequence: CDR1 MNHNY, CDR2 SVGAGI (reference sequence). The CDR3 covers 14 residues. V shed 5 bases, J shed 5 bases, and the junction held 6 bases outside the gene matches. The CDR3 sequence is CASSPGTSDNEQYF. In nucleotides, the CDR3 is TGTGCCAGCAGTCCTGGGACTAGCGACAACGAGCAGTACTTC.

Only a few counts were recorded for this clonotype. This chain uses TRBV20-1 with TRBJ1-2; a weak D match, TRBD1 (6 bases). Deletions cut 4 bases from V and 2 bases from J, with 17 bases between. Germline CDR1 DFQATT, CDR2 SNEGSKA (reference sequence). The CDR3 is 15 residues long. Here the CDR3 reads CSAKMGQGSNYGYTF. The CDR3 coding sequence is TGCAGTGCTAAGATGGGGCAGGGGTCCAACTATGGCTACACCTTC.

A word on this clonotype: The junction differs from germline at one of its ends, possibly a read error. CDR3 region: CVSSLGRGSIRF. The CDR3 coding sequence is TGTGTCAGCAGTTTAGGGCGGGGTTCAATCCGCTTC. V usage is TRBV12-3 or TRBV12-4 and J usage is TRBJ2-7; a possible D gene is TRBD2 (6 bases). The CDR3 spans 12 residues.

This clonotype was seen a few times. The CDR3 reads CASTPTGVPEQYF. The CDR3, as DNA: TGTGCCAGCACCCCGACAGGGGTTCCCGAGCAGTACTTC. This rearrangement joins TRBV5-6 to TRBJ2-7, with TRBD1 matching 8 bases. CDR1 and CDR2 from the germline V gene are SGHDT and YYEEEE. V shed 6 bases and J 6 bases; nucleotides not matched to a gene: 8. The CDR3 sequence is 13 residues long.

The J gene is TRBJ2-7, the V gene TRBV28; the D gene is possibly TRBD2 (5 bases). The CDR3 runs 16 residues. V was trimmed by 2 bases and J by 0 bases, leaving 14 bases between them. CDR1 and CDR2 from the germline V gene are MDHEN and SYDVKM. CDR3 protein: CASSLKSGRSSYEQYF. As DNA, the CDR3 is TGTGCCAGCAGTTTAAAGAGCGGTAGGAGCTCCTACGAGCAGTACTTC.

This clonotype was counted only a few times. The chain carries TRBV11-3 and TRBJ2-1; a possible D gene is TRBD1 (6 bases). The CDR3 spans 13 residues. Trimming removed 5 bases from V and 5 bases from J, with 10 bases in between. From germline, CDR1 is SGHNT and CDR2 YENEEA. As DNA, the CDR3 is TGTGCCAGCAGCCAGGGGCCGAACAATGAGCAGTTCTTC. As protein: CASSQGPNNEQFF.

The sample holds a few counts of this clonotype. The CDR3 sequence: CASSLGLAVYGYTF. The CDR3 nucleotides read TGTGCCAGCAGCTTAGGTCTAGCAGTATATGGCTACACCTTC. The chain joins TRBV7-2 to TRBJ1-2; no reliable D call. The length of the CDR3 is 14 residues. The germline V gene has CDR1 SGHTA and CDR2 FQGNSA. Trimming stripped 1 base from V and 5 bases from J, with 11 bases between.

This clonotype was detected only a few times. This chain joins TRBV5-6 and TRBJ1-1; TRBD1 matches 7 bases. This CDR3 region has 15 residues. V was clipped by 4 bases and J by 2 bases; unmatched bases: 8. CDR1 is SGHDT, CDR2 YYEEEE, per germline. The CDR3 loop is CASSGQTGKNTEAFF. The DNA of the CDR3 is TGTGCCAGCAGCGGCCAGACAGGGAAAAACACTGAAGCTTTCTTT.

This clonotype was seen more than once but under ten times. The DNA for the CDR3 is TGTGCCACCAGATCACAGGGGCCCGGCAATCAGCCCCAGCATTTT. Translating it yields CATRSQGPGNQPQHF. V and J are TRBV15 and TRBJ1-5; 7 positions match TRBD1. V trimming: 6 bases; J trimming: 2 bases; junction bases outside the gene matches: 7. This CDR3 spans 15 amino acids. Germline V gene data show CDR1 as LNHNV and CDR2 as YYDKDF (reference sequence). The complete variable domain, with remaining parts taken from reference TRBV15 and TRBJ1-5, reads DAMVIQNPRYQVTQFGKPVTLSCSQTLNHNVMYWYQQKSSQAPKLLFHYYDKDFNNEADTPDNFQSRRPNTSFCFLDIRSPGLGDTAMYLCATRSQGPGNQPQHFGDGTRLSIL.

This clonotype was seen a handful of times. The CDR3 DNA sequence: TGCAGCGTTGGGACAGGAGAGACCCAGTACTTC. Translated: CSVGTGETQYF. The V gene is TRBV29-1, the J gene TRBJ2-5; 7 nucleotides agree with TRBD1. From germline, CDR1 is SQVTM and CDR2 ANQGSEA. This CDR3 is 11 amino acids long. J gave up 4 bases and V 4 bases, and 0 bases lay outside the gene matches.

The CDR3 DNA reads as TGTGCCAGCTCACCGGGGCAGGGGCAACAGCCCCAGCATTTT. Its translation: CASSPGQGQQPQHF. The chain recombines TRBV18 with TRBJ1-5; tentatively, D is TRBD1 (6 bases). Germline values: CDR1 KGHSH, CDR2 LQKENI. Between the trimmed V and J ends, which lost 3 bases and 7 bases, there was a span of 13 bases. The CDR3 consists of 14 residues.

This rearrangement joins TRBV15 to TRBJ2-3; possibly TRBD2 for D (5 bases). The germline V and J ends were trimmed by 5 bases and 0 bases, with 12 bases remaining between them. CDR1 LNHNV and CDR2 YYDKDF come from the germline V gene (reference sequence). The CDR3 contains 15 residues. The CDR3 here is CATSRHRGSTDTQYF. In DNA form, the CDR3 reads TGTGCCACCAGCCGACACCGGGGAAGCACAGATACGCAGTATTTT.

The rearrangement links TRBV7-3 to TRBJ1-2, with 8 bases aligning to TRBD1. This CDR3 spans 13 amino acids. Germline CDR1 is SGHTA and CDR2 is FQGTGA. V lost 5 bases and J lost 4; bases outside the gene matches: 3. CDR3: CASSEGQAYGYTF. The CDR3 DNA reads TGTGCCAGCAGCGAGGGACAGGCCTATGGCTACACCTTC.